The clone carrying this T cell receptor beta chain is a singleton in its sample. These data belong to a study of radiation and T cells in renal cell carcinoma. Germline CDR1 and CDR2: LNHDA and SQIVND (reference sequence). CDR3 length: 14 amino acids. Trimming stripped 5 bases from V and 0 bases from J, with 10 bases between. Time point noted: blood 4 weeks post-SBRT, at nephrectomy. Treatment given: 15 Gy SBRT to primary tumor, nephrectomy 4 weeks later. Sequenced by immunoSEQ multiplex PCR; TCRdb stores in-frame clones only, minus some. The sample has around 170,000 clones, around 89% seen once. The genes are TRBV19 and TRBJ1-1; no clear D. The clonotype originates from a woman between 50 and 59 years old with renal cell carcinoma. Sequencing used blood, obtained from a patient whose treatment included radiotherapy and nephrectomy. The CDR3 reads CASSGVAVNTEAFF. CDR3 coding DNA: TGTGCCAGTAGTGGGGTAGCGGTGAACACTGAAGCTTTCTTT.